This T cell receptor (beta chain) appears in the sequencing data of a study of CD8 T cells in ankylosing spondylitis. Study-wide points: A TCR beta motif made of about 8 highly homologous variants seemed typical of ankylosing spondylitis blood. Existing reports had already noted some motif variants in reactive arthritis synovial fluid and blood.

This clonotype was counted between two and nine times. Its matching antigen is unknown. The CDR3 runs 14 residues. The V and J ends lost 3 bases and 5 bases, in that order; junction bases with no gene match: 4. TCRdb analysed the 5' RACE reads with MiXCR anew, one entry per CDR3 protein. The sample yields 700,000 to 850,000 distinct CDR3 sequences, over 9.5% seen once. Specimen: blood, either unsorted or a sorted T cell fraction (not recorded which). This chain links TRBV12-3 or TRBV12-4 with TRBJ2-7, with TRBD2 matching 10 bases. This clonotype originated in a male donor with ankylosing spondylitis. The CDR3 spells CASSFSGGPHEQYF. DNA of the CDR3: TGTGCCAGCAGTTTTAGCGGGGGGCCCCACGAGCAGTACTTC.